This T cell receptor (beta chain) was sequenced for a study of early stage breast cancer tumors. In the study overall: Of approximately 16 invasive breast tumors, about twelve were hormone receptor-positive, HER2-negative.

Notes on this clone: Its cognate antigen is unknown.

Germline loops: CDR1 LGHNA, CDR2 YSLEER. V lost 0 bases and J 2 bases, leaving 7 bases between the germline ends. CDR3 length equals 14 residues. Whole-study results and caveats: Tumors had about 2.6-fold higher T cell density than normal breast. Enriched TCRB sequences shared across patients were mostly commonly generated sequences.

Blood replicates held 0.5 ug DNA, tumor or normal breast roughly 1.5 ug, two each. Profiled with immunoSEQ multiplex PCR; TCRdb holds only in-frame clones, not every one. The data show around 48,000 clones, over 80% seen once. The sequence derives from a person aged 70 to 85 with breast cancer. The chain couples TRBV4-3 to TRBJ1-1, with no clear D. Sequenced: blood. The CDR3 DNA follows: TGCGCCAGCAGCCAAGACGAGGGAAACACTGAAGCTTTCTTT. As protein: CASSQDEGNTEAFF.